The present T cell receptor beta chain was sequenced within a study of a mutant IDH1 vaccine in newly diagnosed glioma. Study context: The start of vaccination came 4-6 weeks after radiotherapy alone, or with temozolomide cycles. Former treatment meant radiotherapy, temozolomide, or both; the majority had gotten both.

In its sample, this clone was seen once. Its antigen is not known. Stated time point: week 23, last vaccination. In the vaccine, a single dose held 300 ug of the mutant IDH1 20-mer peptide, along with topical imiquimod. Each donor presented with a new WHO grade 3 or 4 astrocytoma that tested IDH1-mutant and showed ATRX loss. Clones were read by immunoSEQ multiplex PCR, and TCRdb kept only the in-frame ones, dropping some. The table includes approximately 50,000 clones, 87% detected once. With V trimmed by 6 bases and J by 2 bases, 3 bases remained unmatched. The CDR3 runs 14 residues. Germline lookup yields CDR1 MNHEY and CDR2 SVGAGI. Study conclusions and caveats: Among patients, 93.3% showed immune responses induced by the vaccine.

This clonotype was sampled from a middle-aged man with glioma. The V call is TRBV6-5, the J call TRBJ2-7; 11 bases map to TRBD1. Source: PBMCs, taken from a glioma patient whose treatment included an IDH1 peptide vaccine. The CDR3: CASSRTGGPYEQYF. CDR3 sequence (DNA): TGTGCCAGCAGCCGGACAGGGGGCCCCTACGAGCAGTACTTC.